The 3 T cell receptor beta chains presented below share a single source sample, sequenced in a study of blood T cell repertoires in COVID-19. Profiling relied on immunoSEQ multiplex PCR, and the TCRdb table lists in-frame clones only, not all of them. The profile covers some 69,000 clones, with more than 75% appearing a single time and 47% taken by the ten largest. Sequenced input: peripheral blood. Receptors originate from a human donor in a cohort sampled during active COVID-19.

The chain carries TRBV3-1 (or the pseudogene TRBV3-2) and TRBJ1-2, with D unclear. There are 14 residues in the CDR3. With 3 bases removed from V and 9 bases from J, the gap between germline ends came to 17 bases. Germline V gene data show CDR1 as LGHDT and CDR2 as YNNKEL (reference sequence). CDR3 in amino acids: CASSQSGFSMSYTF. CDR3 coding DNA: TGTGCCAGCAGCCAGTCCGGTTTTTCAATGAGCTACACCTTC.

J is TRBJ1-5 and V is TRBV11-2, with D possibly being TRBD1 (5 bases). Germline CDR1 SGHAT, CDR2 FQNNGV. V dropped 0 bases and J dropped 2 bases, with 8 bases sitting between them. The CDR3 extends over 15 amino acids. CDR3 sequence (DNA): TGTGCCAGCAGCTTAGAGGGCAGGGGCAATCAGCCCCAGCATTTT. It yields the protein CASSLEGRGNQPQHF.

CDR3 sequence (DNA): TGTGCCAGCAGCCGGGTACGGGACAGGGGCTATGGCTACACCTTC. This sequence encodes CASSRVRDRGYGYTF. The chain couples TRBV3-1 (or the pseudogene TRBV3-2) to TRBJ1-2; 10 bases line up with TRBD1. After removal of 4 bases from V and 4 bases from J, the junction contained 6 bases not matched to a gene. The CDR3 is 15 amino acids. Looked up from germline, CDR1 is LGHDT and CDR2 is YNNKEL (reference sequence).